This T cell receptor beta chain was captured by sequencing in a study of T cells expressing NK-cell markers. TCRdb reprocessed the 5' RACE reads and keeps a single row for each CDR3 protein, giving no DNA. Here the sample table reports approximately 110,000 distinct CDR3 sequences. CDR3 length: 15 residues. Germline assignment: CDR1 SGHTA and CDR2 FQGNSA. This chain uses TRBV7-2 with TRBJ2-1; the D call of TRBD1 rests on TCRdb alone, since no DNA is present to check it. This clonotype originated in a woman aged 18 to 75 in good health. The sequencing sample was made of blood T cells: a sorted CD56 or NKG2C T cell subset, CD4+ or CD8+ T cells, or bulk PBMC T cells (not recorded which). Here the CDR3 reads CASSPGFVAYNEQFF.